This TCR beta chain was captured in a study of response to subunit inactivated influenza vaccine. General observations from the study: That few new T cells are recruited by each seasonal influenza vaccination was the authors' suggestion.

TCRdb redid the calling of the RT-PCR reads with MiXCR, one entry per CDR3 protein. The repertoire holds roughly 190,000 distinct CDR3 sequences, with about an eighth as singletons. The sample holds a few counts of this clonotype. What it binds is unknown. The V gene lost 0 bases and the J gene lost 5 bases, with 14 bases spanning the gap. Germline loops: CDR1 LGHNA, CDR2 YSLEER. The CDR3 totals 15 residues. The source of this sequence is a man between 45 and 60 years old who received an inactivated influenza vaccine. The V call is TRBV4-3, the J call TRBJ2-7; the D call may be TRBD1 or TRBD2 (5 bases each). This specimen consisted of CD8+ T cells sorted from PBMCs, obtained around 5 days after vaccination. The CDR3 loop is CASSQDQSGGDEQYF. The CDR3 coding sequence is TGCGCCAGCAGCCAAGATCAATCTGGGGGAGACGAGCAGTACTTC.